This T cell receptor (beta chain) is drawn from a study of blood T cell repertoires in COVID-19. Study context: The cDNA or gDNA used as material had been derived from T cells, B-cell-depleted T cells, or PBMCs.

Only in-frame clones appear in the TCRdb table, and some are missing; sequencing was by immunoSEQ multiplex PCR. This table has 270,000 or so clones, 65% to 90% appearing once. CDR1 is SEHNR, CDR2 FQNEAQ, per germline (reference sequence). The CDR3 is 15 residues long. V lost 1 base, J lost 4 bases, and 1 base stayed unmatched. The rearrangement links TRBV7-9 to TRBJ1-5; 10 bases align to TRBD1. Sequencing was performed on peripheral blood. The TCR comes from a woman in her fifties or sixties with active or convalescent COVID-19. CDR3 bases: TGTGCCAGCAGCTTAGGGGACAGGGGAAATCAGCCCCAGCATTTT. This encodes CASSLGDRGNQPQHF.